These 27 T cell receptor beta chains came from one sample sequenced in a study of technical replicates of blood from a few donors. Profiling relied on immunoSEQ multiplex PCR, and the TCRdb table lists in-frame clones only, not all of them. The sample gives tens of thousands of clones, 90% to 95% of which show up once; 4.7% is in the top ten. Sample: PBMCs. Receptors originate from a human donor in good health. Some clones in this sample may be carry-over from other donors' samples.

The rearrangement uses TRBV7-2 and TRBJ2-2, with 7 bases identical to TRBD1. Trimming took 1 base from V and 6 from J; bases not matched to a gene: 8. Germline CDR1 SGHTA, CDR2 FQGNSA. The CDR3 runs to 16 residues. CDR3 sequence reads: CASSLVNPGGPGELFF. In DNA, the CDR3 is TGTGCCAGCAGCTTAGTCAATCCAGGGGGACCCGGGGAGCTGTTTTTT.

V usage is TRBV5-1 and J usage is TRBJ2-5; TRBD2 aligns across 9 bases. The V gene end was trimmed by 4 bases and the J gene end by 1 base; junction bases not matched to a gene: 8. The CDR3 is made up of 16 amino acids. Germline V CDR1 and CDR2: SGHRS, YFSETQ. CDR3 residues: CASSRGTSPAQETQYF. In DNA form, the CDR3 reads TGCGCCAGCAGCAGGGGGACTAGCCCAGCCCAAGAGACCCAGTACTTC.

The V call is TRBV12-2, the J call TRBJ2-3; the D call of TRBD2 is as the table states it, not checked on the DNA. TRBV12-2 is a listed pseudogene. The CDR3 totals 18 residues. The CDR3 nucleotides read TGTGCAAGTCGCTTTAGCCCCCGCGCTCCGGTGTCCCCTGATACGCAGTATTTT. This translates into CASRFSPRAPVSPDTQYF.

The chain is built from TRBV6-6 and TRBJ1-1, with TRBD1 as a possible D gene (6 bases). The V end was cut by 3 bases, the J end by 1 base, with 12 bases between. Germline assignment: CDR1 MNHNY and CDR2 SVGAGI (reference sequence). This CDR3 contains 15 residues. The CDR3 DNA follows: TGTGCCAGCAGTTATCAAACAGGGACGAACACTGAAGCTTTCTTT. This sequence encodes CASSYQTGTNTEAFF.

The chain joins TRBV2 to TRBJ2-3; TRBD1 aligns across 9 bases. The CDR3 length is 13 residues. Germline V gene lookup returns CDR1 SNHLY and CDR2 FYNNEI. Trimming took 10 bases from V and 0 from J; bases not matched to a gene: 2. DNA for the CDR3: TGTGCCACGGACAGGGGAAGCACAGATACGCAGTATTTT. This sequence encodes CATDRGSTDTQYF.

V and J are TRBV30 and TRBJ1-2, with a weak D call TRBD1 (6 bases). Trimming pared 1 base from V and 4 bases from J, leaving 10 bases between. The CDR3 runs to 13 residues. CDR1 is GTSNPN and CDR2 is SVGIG in the germline V gene (reference sequence). The CDR3 sequence is CAWSAGTSYGYTF. In DNA form, the CDR3 reads TGTGCCTGGAGTGCCGGGACATCCTATGGCTACACCTTC.

The genes are TRBV7-3 and TRBJ2-3; 8 positions agree with TRBD1. There are 13 residues in the CDR3. Losses at the gene ends were 8 bases for V and 5 bases for J; bases not matched to a gene: 6. Looked up from germline, CDR1 is SGHTA and CDR2 is FQGTGA. This CDR3 reads CASQDREGDTQYF. In DNA, the CDR3 is TGTGCCAGCCAGGACAGGGAAGGAGATACGCAGTATTTT.

The table lists this clone with a count of one. The chain is built from TRBV5-6 and TRBJ2-3; 7 positions agree with TRBD2. The CDR3 is 15 residues long. Germline loops: CDR1 SGHDT, CDR2 YYEEEE. Trimming removed 0 bases from V and 4 bases from J; junction bases left unmatched: 5. The CDR3 protein is CASSLGDRGADTQYF. In DNA, the CDR3 is TGTGCCAGCAGCTTGGGAGACCGGGGGGCAGATACGCAGTATTTT.

CDR3 sequence: CASSSEGSSGSYEQFF. In DNA form, the CDR3 reads TGTGCCAGCAGTTCGGAGGGGTCTAGCGGGAGTTATGAGCAGTTCTTC. The chain has TRBV6-5 and TRBJ2-1, with TRBD2 matching 10 bases. CDR1 MNHEY and CDR2 SVGAGI come from the germline V gene. Trimming at V came to 4 bases and at J to 8 bases, leaving 11 bases not matched to a gene. The CDR3 totals 16 residues.

The chain links TRBV7-8 to TRBJ2-7; possibly TRBD1 for D (6 bases). With 3 bases removed from V and 3 bases from J, the gap between germline ends came to 15 bases. There are 15 residues in the CDR3. Germline CDR1 is SGHVS and CDR2 is FQNEAQ. CDR3 nucleotide sequence: TGTGCCAGCAGCTTGGGGGCCCGGGTCGGCTACGAGCAGTACTTC. Translating gives CASSLGARVGYEQYF.

The CDR3 DNA sequence: TGTGCCAGTAGTATTTCAGGCAGGAACTATGGCTACACCTTC. Its translation: CASSISGRNYGYTF. This chain joins TRBV19 and TRBJ1-2; D is undetermined. Germline V gene data show CDR1 as LNHDA and CDR2 as SQIVND (reference sequence). The length of the CDR3 is 14 residues. V gave up 3 bases and J gave up 2 bases, with 10 bases separating them.

V gene TRBV4-3 combines with J gene TRBJ1-4, with D unresolved. The CDR3 totals 16 residues. CDR1 and CDR2 (germline): LGHNA, YSLEER. Between the trimmed V and J ends, which lost 7 bases and 0 bases, there was a span of 15 bases. The CDR3 sequence is CASTKSYYATNEKLFF. CDR3 in DNA: TGCGCCAGCACTAAAAGTTACTACGCAACTAATGAAAAACTGTTTTTT.

The chain recombines TRBV13 with TRBJ2-7; 9 nucleotides align to TRBD1. CDR3 length: 16 residues. The germline V gene has CDR1 PRHDT and CDR2 FYEKMQ (reference sequence). The junction had 9 bases not matched to a gene; V was cut back by 4 bases and J by 2 bases. The CDR3 bases are TGTGCCAGCAGCTCGATCGGGACAGGGCGCGCCTACGAGCAGTACTTC. Translation: CASSSIGTGRAYEQYF.

The CDR3 nucleotides are TGCGCCAGCAGCTTGAACGGAGATGGCTACACCTTC. Protein: CASSLNGDGYTF. The V call is TRBV5-1, the J call TRBJ1-2, with unresolved D. The CDR3 is 12 residues long. Trimming removed 1 base from V and 6 bases from J, with 7 bases in between. Looked up from germline, CDR1 is SGHRS and CDR2 is YFSETQ.

The V call is TRBV5-1, the J call TRBJ2-1; TRBD2 matches 10 bases. There are 16 residues in the CDR3. The V segment lost 4 bases and the J segment 6 bases; nucleotides outside the gene matches: 10. Germline V gene sequence: CDR1 SGHRS, CDR2 YFSETQ. This chain's CDR3 is CASSQGSSGSINEQFF. In DNA form, the CDR3 reads TGCGCCAGCAGCCAAGGGTCTAGCGGGAGTATCAATGAGCAGTTCTTC.

The chain is built from TRBV5-1 and TRBJ2-7; 9 bases agree with TRBD2. From germline, CDR1 is SGHRS and CDR2 YFSETQ. This CDR3 is built from 16 residues. Germline trimming cut 4 bases from V and 2 bases from J; bases unmatched to any gene: 10. CDR3 in amino acids: CASSALLAGLAYEQYF. Written as DNA, the CDR3 is TGCGCCAGCAGCGCCTTACTAGCGGGCCTAGCCTACGAGCAGTACTTC.

This clone was seen once. This chain joins TRBV7-9 and TRBJ2-1, with 8 bases that match TRBD2. Germline lookup yields CDR1 SEHNR and CDR2 FQNEAQ (reference sequence). The CDR3 contains 13 residues. V shed 5 bases, J shed 9 bases, and the junction held 6 bases outside the gene matches. CDR3 sequence (DNA): TGTGCCAGCAGCGCGACTAGCGAGGGTGAGCAGTTCTTC. It is translated as CASSATSEGEQFF.

This chain links TRBV4-1 with TRBJ1-6; TRBD1 aligns across 9 bases. Germline-derived CDR1 and CDR2 are MGHRA and YSYEKL. V dropped 3 bases and J dropped 4; count of bases not matched to a gene: 7. CDR3 length equals 17 residues. CDR3 residues: CASSQAGTGTYNSPLHF. As DNA, the CDR3 is TGCGCCAGCAGCCAGGCCGGGACAGGGACTTATAATTCACCCCTCCACTTT.

This chain joins TRBV4-3 and TRBJ2-1; TRBD2 agrees at 7 bases. Looked up from germline, CDR1 is LGHNA and CDR2 is YSLEER. CDR3 length: 14 residues. With 4 bases clipped from V and 3 bases from J, the junction kept 3 bases outside the gene matches. The CDR3 spells CASSPQRGYNEQFF. The DNA of the CDR3 is TGCGCCAGCAGCCCGCAGCGGGGCTACAATGAGCAGTTCTTC.

The chain uses TRBV5-1 and TRBJ2-5; D is ambiguous. The CDR3 runs 12 residues. Germline assignment: CDR1 SGHRS and CDR2 YFSETQ. The V end lost 4 bases, the J end lost 2 bases, and 6 bases lay between the germline ends. CDR3 residues: CASSQKQETQYF. The CDR3 coding sequence is TGCGCCAGCAGCCAGAAGCAAGAGACCCAGTACTTC.

This chain connects TRBV5-6 to TRBJ2-5, with TRBD2 matching over 9 bases. Germline assignment: CDR1 SGHDT and CDR2 YYEEEE. The CDR3 loop spans 17 amino acids. V trimming: 0 bases; J trimming: 5 bases; junction bases outside the gene matches: 11. In nucleotides, the CDR3 is TGTGCCAGCAGCTTGGCCCGGATAGCGGGGGTTGGGGAGACCCAGTACTTC. Its protein product is CASSLARIAGVGETQYF. Drawing the rest from reference TRBV5-6 and TRBJ2-5, the complete variable domain is DAGVTQSPTHLIKTRGQQVTLRCSPKSGHDTVSWYQQALGQGPQFIFQYYEEEERQRGNFPDRFSGHQFPNYSSELNVNALLLGDSALYLCASSLARIAGVGETQYFGPGTRLLVL.

The chain uses TRBV19 and TRBJ1-5; D unresolved. Germline values: CDR1 LNHDA, CDR2 SQIVND (reference sequence). V was shortened by 1 base and J by 3 bases, with 13 bases between the two germline ends. The CDR3 spans 16 residues. As DNA, the CDR3 is TGTGCCAGTAGTATAGCCGGGAAAGGGAACAATCAGCCCCAGCATTTT. Translation gives CASSIAGKGNNQPQHF. The variable domain in full, with the rest retrieved from reference TRBV19 and TRBJ1-5, is DGGITQSPKYLFRKEGQNVTLSCEQNLNHDAMYWYRQDPGQGLRLIYYSQIVNDFQKGDIAEGYSVSREKKESFPLTVTSAQKNPTAFYLCASSIAGKGNNQPQHFGDGTRLSIL.

The V and J genes are TRBV6-5 and TRBJ1-5; D possibly corresponds to TRBD1 (5 bases). The CDR3 runs to 13 residues. CDR1 MNHEY and CDR2 SVGAGI come from the germline V gene. The germline V and J ends were trimmed by 5 bases and 6 bases, with 11 bases remaining between them. CDR3: CASSRQTGQPQHF. CDR3 nucleotides: TGTGCCAGCAGTAGACAGACGGGTCAGCCCCAGCATTTT.

The chain has TRBV7-6 and TRBJ2-3, with 9 nucleotides matching TRBD2. The CDR3 spans 16 residues. J was trimmed by 3 bases and V by 5 bases; bases with no gene match: 9. Germline V lookup: CDR1 SGHVS, CDR2 FNYEAQ. CDR3 protein: CASSPIAGVGTDTQYF. CDR3 bases: TGTGCCAGCAGCCCCATAGCGGGAGTGGGAACAGATACGCAGTATTTT.

The CDR3 coding sequence is TGTGCCAGCAGCGTAGACCAGGGTTCACCCCTCCACTTT. It yields the protein CASSVDQGSPLHF. The chain employs TRBV9 and TRBJ1-6; D may be TRBD1 (5 bases). V was clipped by 0 bases and J by 9 bases, with 7 bases between them. CDR1 and CDR2 (germline): SGDLS, YYNGEE. This CDR3 is 13 amino acids long.

The gene calls are TRBV7-2 and TRBJ1-1; D might be TRBD1 (5 bases). This CDR3 contains 14 residues. Germline V lookup: CDR1 SGHTA, CDR2 FQGNSA. V lost 0 bases and J lost 9, with 14 bases in between. CDR3 amino acids: CASSLAPTGGKAFF. The CDR3 DNA sequence: TGTGCCAGCAGCTTAGCCCCGACTGGGGGGAAAGCTTTCTTT.

This chain uses TRBV21-1 with TRBJ2-7; no DNA check was done on the table's D call, TRBD1. TRBV21-1 is given as a pseudogene. This CDR3 spans 14 amino acids. The CDR3 coding sequence is TGTGCCAGCAGCAGCAGGGGGCTGTCCTACGAGCAGTACTTC. This codes for CASSSRGLSYEQYF.